Below are 19 T cell receptor beta chains sequenced from a single sample in a study of human T cells and chemical hapten exposure. Time point noted: patch test 3, about 24 weeks after DPC sensitization. Regarding treatment: therapeutic diphenylcyclopropenone sensitization with weekly scalp DPC. TCRdb fed the RACE reads into MiXCR, producing one record per CDR3 protein. The sample includes fewer than 100,000 distinct CDR3 sequences, about a tenth of them seen just once. The material was whole blood, obtained in connection with sensitization to the hapten diphenylcyclopropenone (DPC). Receptor source: a woman in her twenties or thirties with alopecia areata. Some clones in this sample may be carry-over from other donors' samples.

This clonotype was seen only a few times. The gene calls are TRBV5-1 and TRBJ1-2, with D perhaps matching TRBD1 (5 bases). From germline, CDR1 is SGHRS and CDR2 YFSETQ. The CDR3 extends over 15 amino acids. The V and J ends lost 4 bases and 4 bases respectively, with 17 bases between them. The CDR3 is CASSLDGTYRYGYTF. CDR3 coding DNA: TGCGCCAGCAGCCTAGACGGGACGTACCGCTATGGCTACACCTTC. Supplemented by reference TRBV5-1 and TRBJ1-2, the full variable domain reads KAGVTQTPRYLIKTRGQQVTLSCSPISGHRSVSWYQQTPGQGLQFLFEYFSETQRNKGNFPGRFSGRQFSNSRSEMNVSTLELGDSALYLCASSLDGTYRYGYTFGSGTRLTVV.

This chain connects TRBV20-1 to TRBJ1-1; no clear D gene. V lost 0 bases to trimming and J lost 4 bases, with 9 bases between them. In germline, CDR1 is DFQATT, CDR2 SNEGSKA (reference sequence). The CDR3 has 13 amino acids. This CDR3 reads CSAREVGRTEAFF. Written as DNA, the CDR3 is TGCAGTGCTAGAGAAGTGGGTCGCACTGAAGCTTTCTTT.

This clonotype was seen many times. The rearrangement uses TRBV29-1 and TRBJ2-6; D call uncertain. Trimming left V 1 base short and J 1 base short, with 8 bases between. Per the germline V gene, CDR1 is SQVTM and CDR2 is ANQGSEA. The CDR3 is 15 residues long. The CDR3 nucleotides read TGCAGCGTTGAAGTTCAAGGATCTGGGGCCAACGTCCTGACTTTC. Protein sequence: CSVEVQGSGANVLTF.

This clonotype was recorded a few times. The V call is TRBV11-2, the J call TRBJ1-3; D unresolved. CDR1 and CDR2 from the germline V gene are SGHAT and FQNNGV. CDR3 size: 13 residues. Trimming shortened V by 5 bases and J by 6 bases, and 11 bases separated the two germline ends. The CDR3 reads CASSPGPENTIYF. Written as DNA, the CDR3 is TGTGCCAGCAGCCCTGGACCGGAAAACACCATATATTTT.

In this sample, this clonotype turned up many times. The chain couples TRBV2 to TRBJ1-4; 7 bases align to TRBD1. With V trimmed by 7 bases and J by 8 bases, 16 bases remained unmatched. Looked up from germline, CDR1 is SNHLY and CDR2 is FYNNEI. CDR3 length: 16 residues. The CDR3 sequence is CASTAEVQGRGEKLFF. In nucleotides, the CDR3 is TGTGCCAGCACCGCGGAGGTACAGGGGCGAGGAGAAAAACTGTTTTTT.

This clonotype was seen ten or more times. This chain links TRBV25-1 with TRBJ2-2, with D perhaps matching TRBD2 (6 bases). The CDR3 runs to 14 residues. V was pared by 4 bases and J by 3 bases, with 9 bases between. The V gene's germline CDR1 is MGHDK and CDR2 SYGVNS. CDR3 nucleotide sequence: TGTGCCAGCAGTGGGGGCGGGGACACCGGGGAGCTGTTTTTT. Encoded protein: CASSGGGDTGELFF. Full variable domain (remainder filled in from reference TRBV25-1 and TRBJ2-2): EADIYQTPRYLVIGTGKKITLECSQTMGHDKMYWYQQDPGMELHLIHYSYGVNSTEKGDLSSESTVSRIRTEHFPLTLESARPSHTSQYLCASSGGGDTGELFFGEGSRLTVL.

Ten or more counts support this clonotype. The V and J genes are TRBV24-1 and TRBJ2-1; no reliable D call. Trimming took 2 bases from V and 0 from J, leaving 7 bases between them. This CDR3 comprises 15 residues. Germline V lookup: CDR1 KGHDR, CDR2 SFDVKD. CDR3 sequence: CATSDYLSSYNEQFF. The CDR3 coding sequence is TGTGCCACCAGTGATTACCTGAGCTCCTACAATGAGCAGTTCTTC.

In regard to this clonotype: A read error may be the cause here, since a much bigger clone is one base away. The chain is built from TRBV29-1 and TRBJ1-3; maybe TRBD1 (6 bases). The ends were cut back, 8 bases at V and 0 bases at J, with 14 bases in the middle. Germline values: CDR1 SQVTM, CDR2 ANQGSEA. There are 14 residues in the CDR3. As DNA, the CDR3 is TGCAGCACACAGGGCCCATTCTCTGGAAACACCATATATTTT. Its protein product is CSTQGPFSGNTIYF.

CDR3: CASSLSGTPTYEQYF. The CDR3 coding sequence is TGTGCCAGCAGTTTATCGGGAACCCCCACCTACGAGCAGTACTTC. This chain uses TRBV28 with TRBJ2-7; tentative D call: TRBD2 (5 bases). This CDR3 spans 15 amino acids. V was shortened by 1 base and J by 2 bases, with 12 bases between the two germline ends. CDR1 and CDR2 (germline): MDHEN, SYDVKM.

This clonotype was recorded at least ten times. The chain uses TRBV20-1 and TRBJ2-5; 7 nucleotides agree with TRBD1. V lost 6 bases to trimming and J lost 2 bases; unmatched junction nucleotides: 12. In germline, CDR1 is DFQATT, CDR2 SNEGSKA (reference sequence). CDR3 length equals 15 residues. As DNA, the CDR3 is TGCAGTGCCCCTAGCCCCGGGACAGAGCAAGAGACCCAGTACTTC. Translated, it gives CSAPSPGTEQETQYF.

In its sample, this clonotype was seen many times. The genes are TRBV12-3 or TRBV12-4 and TRBJ2-1, with D perhaps TRBD2 (6 bases). Trimming pared 1 base from V and 9 bases from J, leaving 10 bases between. The CDR3 totals 13 residues. The CDR3 coding sequence is TGTGCCAGCAGTTTAGGGAGGGGCCTTGAGCAGTTCTTC. Protein sequence: CASSLGRGLEQFF.

This clonotype was detected ten times or more. The chain uses TRBV6-2 or TRBV6-3 and TRBJ2-7; weak D call: TRBD1 (6 bases). Trimming left V 6 bases short and J 4 bases short, with 19 bases between. CDR1 is MNHEY, CDR2 SVGEGT, per germline. CDR3 length: 15 residues. The CDR3 is CASSLPGTKHYEQYF. The CDR3, as DNA: TGTGCCAGCAGCCTCCCCGGGACAAAGCATTACGAGCAGTACTTC.

The chain carries TRBV28 and TRBJ1-2, with TRBD1 as a possible D gene (5 bases). This CDR3 is 13 amino acids long. Germline CDR1 MDHEN, CDR2 SYDVKM. V lost 4 bases and J 7 bases, leaving 13 bases between the germline ends. CDR3 amino acids: CASSWDLSRGYTF. DNA of the CDR3: TGTGCCAGCAGTTGGGACCTTTCTCGTGGCTACACCTTC.

This clonotype was observed many times. As DNA, the CDR3 is TGCAGCGTAACGGACGGACGAAACATTCAGTACTTC. Its translation is CSVTDGRNIQYF. The rearrangement links TRBV29-1 to TRBJ2-4; D unresolved. Germline V gives CDR1 SQVTM, CDR2 ANQGSEA. CDR3 length equals 12 residues. V gave up 6 bases and J gave up 6 bases, with 12 bases separating them.

This clonotype has a count of ten or more. This rearrangement joins TRBV4-1 to TRBJ2-1; possible D gene TRBD1, 5 bases. The ends were cut back, 1 base at V and 0 bases at J, with 10 bases in the middle. This CDR3 has 16 residues. Looked up from germline, CDR1 is MGHRA and CDR2 is YSYEKL. The CDR3 DNA sequence: TGCGCCAGCAGCCAAGTGGGGCGGAGCTCCTACAATGAGCAGTTCTTC. This encodes CASSQVGRSSYNEQFF.

This clonotype appeared many times. This chain uses TRBV4-3 with TRBJ2-3; 10 bases map to TRBD2. V shed 2 bases and J 2 bases; nucleotides not matched to a gene: 4. The CDR3 runs to 16 residues. Germline assignment: CDR1 LGHNA and CDR2 YSLEER. The CDR3, as DNA: TGCGCCAGCAGCCAACTAGCGGGAGCGACCACAGATACGCAGTATTTT. Protein sequence: CASSQLAGATTDTQYF.

This clonotype was recorded a few times. The rearrangement joins TRBV29-1 to TRBJ2-2, with D perhaps being TRBD1 or TRBD2 (6 bases each). Germline CDR1 is SQVTM and CDR2 is ANQGSEA. The CDR3 length is 14 residues. V dropped 7 bases and J dropped 0 bases, with 12 bases sitting between them. The CDR3 region is CSAGRGPNTGELFF. The DNA of the CDR3 is TGCAGCGCTGGACGGGGGCCGAACACCGGGGAGCTGTTTTTT.

V is TRBV30 and J is TRBJ2-3; D gene unclear. Germline V gene lookup returns CDR1 GTSNPN and CDR2 SVGIG (reference sequence). The CDR3 extends over 13 amino acids. V was trimmed by 3 bases and J by 3 bases, leaving 10 bases between them. CDR3 region: CAWSPLWTDTQYF. The CDR3 coding sequence is TGTGCCTGGAGCCCCCTGTGGACAGATACGCAGTATTTT.

Only a few counts were recorded for this clonotype. The chain combines TRBV5-1 with TRBJ1-1; TRBD1 agrees at 8 bases. This CDR3 comprises 14 residues. Germline V gene sequence: CDR1 SGHRS, CDR2 YFSETQ. The J segment lost 6 bases and the V segment lost 4 bases, leaving 8 bases of the junction unmatched. Here the CDR3 reads CASSPGGWIAEAFF. DNA of the CDR3: TGCGCCAGCAGCCCAGGGGGCTGGATCGCTGAAGCTTTCTTT.